Presented here are 28 T cell receptor beta chains from one specimen sequenced in a study of shared clonotypes between healthy human individuals. Sequencing was performed with immunoSEQ multiplex PCR; in TCRdb, only in-frame clones are kept and a portion is missing. The data show roughly 500,000 clones, roughly 80% seen once. The sequencing sample was made of PBMCs. These receptors were taken from a middle-aged woman in good health. Some clones in this sample may be carry-over from other donors' samples.

This clone has a single count. With a far larger clone one base away, a read error is the likely cause. In the same sample, other DNA sequences code for this CDR3. V gene TRBV27 combines with J gene TRBJ2-7, with 7 bases fitting TRBD1. Germline V gives CDR1 MNHEY, CDR2 SMNVEV (reference sequence). V was pared by 0 bases and J by 0 bases, with 8 bases of the junction left unmatched. The CDR3 has 17 residues. In nucleotides, the CDR3 is TGTGCCAGCAGTTTATCTAGGACAGGCGATAGCTCCTACGAGCAGTACTTC. This gives the protein CASSLSRTGDSSYEQYF.

This clone has only one observation. The gene calls are TRBV5-6 and TRBJ2-5; D possibly matches TRBD1 or TRBD2 (6 bases each). The CDR3 is made up of 14 amino acids. Looked up from germline, CDR1 is SGHDT and CDR2 is YYEEEE. Trimming shortened V by 0 bases and J by 7 bases, and 13 bases separated the two germline ends. CDR3 in amino acids: CASSLAVGGWTQYF. As DNA, the CDR3 is TGTGCCAGCAGCTTGGCCGTAGGGGGGTGGACCCAGTACTTC.

On this clone itself: This likely reflects a read error, since a far larger clone is one base away. The sample holds other DNA sequences that translate to the same CDR3. The J gene is TRBJ1-4, the V gene TRBV7-9; perhaps TRBD1 as D (5 bases). The CDR3 has 16 residues. Trimming removed 5 bases at V and 7 bases at J, with 20 bases between. The germline V gene has CDR1 SEHNR and CDR2 FQNEAQ (reference sequence). CDR3 coding DNA: TGTGCCAGCAGCCTATCCCGGACAAACGGGGGTGAAAAACTGTTTTTT. Translating gives CASSLSRTNGGEKLFF.

A word on this clone: A read error likely explains this, since a far larger clone differs by one base. The chain carries TRBV4-1 and TRBJ2-7; TRBD2 agrees at 7 bases. The CDR3 sequence is 17 residues long. Germline lookup yields CDR1 MGHRA and CDR2 YSYEKL. Germline trimming cut 5 bases from V and 1 base from J; bases unmatched to any gene: 14. The CDR3 here is CASSIITGTTLSYEQYF. CDR3 sequence (DNA): TGCGCCAGCAGCATAATTACCGGGACTACCCTTTCCTACGAGCAGTACTTC.

This clone was seen a handful of times. The chain employs TRBV30 and TRBJ2-7, with D tentatively TRBD1 (5 bases). CDR3 size: 14 residues. Trimming pared 0 bases from V and 7 bases from J, leaving 16 bases between. CDR1 GTSNPN and CDR2 SVGIG come from the germline V gene (reference sequence). CDR3 protein: CAWSVSGGTGEQYF. CDR3 DNA: TGTGCCTGGAGTGTATCCGGCGGCACAGGAGAGCAGTACTTC. Based on the CDR3 plus reference TRBV30 and TRBJ2-7, the full variable domain is SQTIHQWPATLVQPVGSPLSLECTVEGTSNPNLYWYRQAAGRGLQLLFYSVGIGQISSEVPQNLSASRPQDRQFILSSKKLLLSDSGFYLCAWSVSGGTGEQYFGPGTRLTVT.

Worth noting for this clone: This is likely an artifact of a read error, given a far larger clone one base away. This sample includes further DNA sequences coding for the same CDR3. CDR3: CSVERVSTEALF. The CDR3, as DNA: TGCAGCGTTGAACGGGTCAGCACTGAAGCTTTATTT. The rearrangement joins TRBV29-1 to TRBJ1-1; no reliable D call. The V gene's germline CDR1 is SQVTM and CDR2 ANQGSEA. This CDR3 is 12 amino acids long.

This clone was seen only once. V is TRBV15 and J is TRBJ2-3; TRBD1 might be the D (5 bases). V was cut by 3 bases and J by 1 base, with 11 bases left in between. This CDR3 has 15 residues. Per germline, CDR1 LNHNV and CDR2 YYDKDF (reference sequence). The CDR3 loop reads CATSRPGSGTDTQYF. The CDR3, as DNA: TGTGCCACCAGCAGGCCAGGGTCTGGCACAGATACGCAGTATTTT.

This rearrangement joins TRBV5-4 to TRBJ2-3; perhaps TRBD2 as D (5 bases). V gave up 2 bases and J gave up 2 bases, with 9 bases separating them. Germline CDR1 reads SGHNT; CDR2 reads YYREEE (reference sequence). The CDR3 length is 14 residues. In nucleotides, the CDR3 is TGTGCCAGCAGCTTACGGGAATACACAGATACGCAGTATTTT. Amino acid sequence: CASSLREYTDTQYF.

The chain carries TRBV5-4 and TRBJ2-1, with 9 bases identical to TRBD2. The ends lost 4 bases at V and 0 bases at J; junction bases unmatched: 8. The CDR3 is made up of 17 amino acids. Germline V CDR1 and CDR2: SGHNT, YYREEE (reference sequence). CDR3 sequence (DNA): TGTGCCAGCAGCCCGTCTTTAGCGGGAGACTCCTACAATGAGCAGTTCTTC. This translates into CASSPSLAGDSYNEQFF.

In its sample, this clone was seen many times. The CDR3 protein is CASRGTGGMGQPQHF. Written as DNA, the CDR3 is TGTGCCAGCAGAGGGACAGGGGGCATGGGTCAGCCCCAGCATTTT. V is TRBV2 and J is TRBJ1-5; TRBD1 matches at 12 bases. Germline V gene data show CDR1 as SNHLY and CDR2 as FYNNEI. The ends lost 6 bases at V and 6 bases at J; junction bases unmatched: 6. CDR3 size: 15 residues. The whole variable domain, remainder taken from reference TRBV2 and TRBJ1-5, is EPEVTQTPSHQVTQMGQEVILRCVPISNHLYFYWYRQILGQKVEFLVSFYNNEISEKSEIFDDQFSVERPDGSNFTLKIRSTKLEDSAMYFCASRGTGGMGQPQHFGDGTRLSIL.

This sequence joins TRBV19 and TRBJ1-5; D not certain. The CDR3 sequence is 13 residues long. The V gene lost 3 bases and the J gene lost 10 bases, with 13 bases spanning the gap. Germline V gene data show CDR1 as LNHDA and CDR2 as SQIVND (reference sequence). In DNA form, the CDR3 reads TGTGCCAGTAGTATGGGTCCCAGTGGCCCCCAGCATTTT. Translation: CASSMGPSGPQHF. The entire variable domain, with the rest obtained from reference TRBV19 and TRBJ1-5, is as follows: DGGITQSPKYLFRKEGQNVTLSCEQNLNHDAMYWYRQDPGQGLRLIYYSQIVNDFQKGDIAEGYSVSREKKESFPLTVTSAQKNPTAFYLCASSMGPSGPQHFGDGTRLSIL.

V and J are TRBV7-2 and TRBJ2-5, with 8 bases aligning to TRBD2. The trim removed 4 bases at V and 3 bases at J, leaving 13 bases unmatched. The CDR3 length is 17 residues. The germline V gene encodes CDR1 SGHTA and CDR2 FQGNSA. Here the CDR3 DNA reads TGTGCCAGCAGCTCTAGCGGCACGGGAGGGCTGGAAGAGACCCAGTACTTC. This codes for CASSSSGTGGLEETQYF.

The chain links TRBV19 to TRBJ1-3; D not certain. The CDR3 consists of 18 residues. Germline CDR1 and CDR2: LNHDA and SQIVND (reference sequence). V lost 3 bases to trimming and J lost 4 bases, with 22 bases between them. In DNA form, the CDR3 reads TGTGCCAGTAGTATTATAGGAGACCCGAACCTCATCGGAAACACCATATATTTT. It yields the protein CASSIIGDPNLIGNTIYF.

This sequence joins TRBV11-2 and TRBJ2-1; maybe TRBD2 (5 bases). CDR1 and CDR2 (germline): SGHAT, FQNNGV. The CDR3 is 17 residues long. V lost 5 bases and J 0 bases, leaving 17 bases between the germline ends. CDR3 sequence (DNA): TGTGCCAGCAGCACCCGACACCTGGGGAGCTCCTACAATGAGCAGTTCTTC. It encodes CASSTRHLGSSYNEQFF.

On this clone: A much larger clonotype is one base distant, so this may be a read error. Other nucleotide sequences in the sample specify the same CDR3. This chain joins TRBV6-4 and TRBJ2-3; 10 bases match TRBD1. The V gene's germline CDR1 is MRHNA and CDR2 SNTAGT. The CDR3 is made up of 15 amino acids. CDR3 coding DNA: TGTGCCAGCAGTGAAGGACAGGGGGAGGCAGATACCCAGTATTTT. Its protein is CASSEGQGEADTQYF.

With respect to this clone: Compared with germline, one end of the junction differs, possibly owing to a read error. Different DNA sequences within this sample yield the same CDR3. The chain has TRBV5-1 and TRBJ2-2; a possible D gene is TRBD1 (5 bases). This CDR3 has 14 amino acids. Germline CDR1 and CDR2: SGHRS and YFSETQ. The CDR3 DNA sequence: TGCGCCAGCAGTTTGGGGCGGAACACCGGGGAGCTGTTTTTT. Translated: CASSLGRNTGELFF.

This chain uses TRBV6-6 with TRBJ2-7; TRBD2 matches at 7 bases. CDR3 length equals 15 residues. Trimming cost V 3 bases and J 0 bases; bases outside gene matches: 5. The germline CDR1 and CDR2 sequences are MNHNY and SVGAGI (reference sequence). CDR3: CASSYNGGSSYEQYF. The CDR3 DNA reads TGTGCCAGCAGTTATAACGGCGGGAGCTCCTACGAGCAGTACTTC.

This rearrangement joins TRBV5-1 to TRBJ2-1; 9 nucleotides line up with TRBD1. There are 16 residues in the CDR3. Germline V CDR1 and CDR2: SGHRS, YFSETQ. Trimming cost V 7 bases and J 5 bases; bases outside gene matches: 13. The CDR3 nucleotides are TGCGCCAGCGGCCCTCCGGGACAGGGATCTAACAATGAGCAGTTCTTC. Protein sequence: CASGPPGQGSNNEQFF.

Points on this clone: Given a far larger clone just one base away, this is likely a sequencing read error. The identical CDR3 is also encoded by other nucleotide sequences in the sample. CDR3 residues: CASSEVRGQPQHF. CDR3 DNA sequence: TGCGCCAGTAGTGAGGTCCGAGGGCAGCCCCAGCATTTT. The V and J genes are TRBV19 and TRBJ1-5; D is undetermined. Germline V gives CDR1 LNHDA, CDR2 SQIVND (reference sequence). This CDR3 region has 13 residues.

A remark on this clone: This likely traces to a read error, being one base from a far larger clone. Other nucleotide sequences in the sample specify the same CDR3. The chain is built from TRBV5-1 and TRBJ1-2; no definite D call. The V gene's germline CDR1 is SGHRS and CDR2 YFSETQ. The CDR3 length is 13 residues. The CDR3 sequence is CASSLTAVHGYTF. In DNA, the CDR3 is TGCGCCAGTAGCTTAACGGCCGTTCATGGCTACACCTTC.

This clone came up a few times. The chain employs TRBV6-5 and TRBJ1-3; D may be TRBD1 (5 bases). The length of the CDR3 is 14 residues. V lost 8 bases and J 2 bases, leaving 13 bases between the germline ends. The germline V gene has CDR1 MNHEY and CDR2 SVGAGI. The CDR3 protein is CASLEGRTGNTIYF. For the CDR3, the DNA is TGTGCCAGCCTCGAGGGACGCACTGGAAACACCATATATTTT.

This clone was observed once. With only one base between it and a far larger clone, this is likely a read error. The same CDR3 can be traced to other DNA sequences in this sample. This chain connects TRBV19 to TRBJ2-2; possible D gene TRBD2, 5 bases. The CDR3 has 15 residues. The germline V gene encodes CDR1 LNHDA and CDR2 SQIVND (reference sequence). Trimming cost V 3 bases and J 8 bases, with 16 bases left between them. CDR3 nucleotides: TGTGCCAGTAGTATCCTCGATGGACTTGCAGGGGAGCTGTTTTTT. Its translation is CASSILDGLAGELFF.

This chain joins TRBV4-1 and TRBJ1-2; the D gene is possibly TRBD1 (5 bases). CDR3 length equals 19 residues. Trimming took 0 bases from V and 2 from J, leaving 22 bases between them. In germline, CDR1 is MGHRA, CDR2 YSYEKL. CDR3 region: CASSQDGLKVRWGNYGYTF. CDR3 bases: TGCGCCAGCAGCCAAGATGGGCTTAAGGTGAGGTGGGGGAACTATGGCTACACCTTC.

This chain links TRBV7-8 with TRBJ2-1; 11 positions agree with TRBD2. CDR3 length: 17 residues. Germline CDR1 is SGHVS and CDR2 is FQNEAQ. Trimming at V came to 5 bases and at J to 4 bases, leaving 10 bases not matched to a gene. CDR3 in DNA: TGTGCCAGCAGCCTCCCCATAAGACTAGCGGGGTACAATGAGCAGTTCTTC. Its translation is CASSLPIRLAGYNEQFF.

The V call is TRBV9, the J call TRBJ2-3, with D unresolved. The germline V gene has CDR1 SGDLS and CDR2 YYNGEE. The CDR3 consists of 15 residues. V lost 3 bases and J lost 2, with 13 bases in between. The CDR3, as DNA: TGTGCCAGCAGCGCCCTCGGTACTCACACAGATACGCAGTATTTT. This translates into CASSALGTHTDTQYF.

The V and J genes are TRBV28 and TRBJ1-1; D possibly corresponds to TRBD1 (5 bases). The CDR3 contains 12 residues. V lost 11 bases and J 2 bases, leaving 12 bases between the germline ends. Germline CDR1 reads MDHEN; CDR2 reads SYDVKM. CDR3 bases: TGTGCCTCCCTGAGGGGTAACACTGAAGCTTTCTTT. Encoded protein: CASLRGNTEAFF.

A single count supports this clone. This likely came from a read error, as a far larger clone is one base away. In the same sample, other DNA sequences code for this CDR3. This chain links TRBV30 with TRBJ2-2; 10 bases align to TRBD2. V gave up 2 bases and J gave up 8 bases; unmatched junction bases: 8. Germline V gene lookup returns CDR1 GTSNPN and CDR2 SVGIG (reference sequence). This CDR3 has 15 amino acids. The CDR3 region has the DNA TGTGCCTGGAGTAGCGGGAGGGCCTCAGTAGGGGAGCTGTTTTTT. Translation gives CAWSSGRASVGELFF.

CDR3 in amino acids: CASETGYQETQYF. In DNA form, the CDR3 reads TGTGCCAGCGAGACAGGGTACCAAGAGACCCAGTACTTC. The chain joins TRBV28 to TRBJ2-5, with TRBD1 matching over 7 bases. Trimming at V came to 8 bases and at J to 0 bases, leaving 3 bases not matched to a gene. Germline CDR1 is MDHEN and CDR2 is SYDVKM. CDR3 length: 13 residues.